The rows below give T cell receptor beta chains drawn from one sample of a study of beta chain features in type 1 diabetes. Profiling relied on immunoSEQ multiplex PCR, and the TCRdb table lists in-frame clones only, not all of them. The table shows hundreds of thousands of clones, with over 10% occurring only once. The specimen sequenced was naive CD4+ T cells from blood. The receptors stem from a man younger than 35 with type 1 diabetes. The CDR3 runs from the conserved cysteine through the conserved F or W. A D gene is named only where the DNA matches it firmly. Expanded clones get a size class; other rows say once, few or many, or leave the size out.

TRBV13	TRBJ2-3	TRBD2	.	CASSLGTSGASTDTQYF	TGTGCCAGCAGCTTAGGAACTAGCGGGGCCAGCACAGATACGCAGTATTTT
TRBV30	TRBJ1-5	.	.	CAWSGPNQPQHF	TGTGCCTGGAGTGGGCCAAATCAGCCCCAGCATTTT
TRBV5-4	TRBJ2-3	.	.	CASSSRGGATDTQYF	TGTGCCAGCAGCTCTCGGGGCGGTGCCACAGATACGCAGTATTTT
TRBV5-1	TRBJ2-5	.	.	CASSQAEETQYF	TGCGCCAGCAGCCAGGCAGAAGAGACCCAGTACTTC
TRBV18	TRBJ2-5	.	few	CASSPVAQETQYF	TGTGCCAGCTCACCCGTGGCCCAAGAGACCCAGTACTTC
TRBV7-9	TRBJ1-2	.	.	CASSFIRDGNYGYTF	TGTGCCAGCAGCTTTATCCGGGACGGAAACTATGGCTACACCTTC
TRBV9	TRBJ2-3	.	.	CASSAAEDTQYF	TGTGCCAGCAGCGCAGCCGAAGATACGCAGTATTTT
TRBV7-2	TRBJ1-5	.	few	CASSQRQSNQPQHF	TGTGCCAGCAGCCAAAGGCAGAGCAATCAGCCCCAGCATTTT
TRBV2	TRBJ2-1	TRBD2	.	CASSVGLAGGPEQFF	TGTGCCAGCAGTGTGGGACTAGCGGGGGGGCCTGAGCAGTTCTTC
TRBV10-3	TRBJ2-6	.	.	CAISQQDSGANVLTF	TGTGCCATCAGCCAGCAGGACTCTGGGGCCAACGTCCTGACTTTC
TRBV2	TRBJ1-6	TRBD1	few	CASRAGTEHSPLHF	TGTGCCAGCAGGGCAGGGACAGAACATTCACCCCTCCACTTT